This TCR beta chain is from a study of blood T cell repertoires in COVID-19. About the study: There were acute and convalescent COVID-19 samples, and they came from the United States, Italy and Spain. Sample material is recorded as cDNA or gDNA derived from T cells, B-cell-depleted T cells, or PBMCs.

In the authors' workflow: Cell counts per sample came from amplifying reference gene primers. Clones were sequenced by immunoSEQ multiplex PCR, and TCRdb holds only the in-frame ones, with some missing. D and trimming were read from the DNA, whereas the V and J calls and clone size are those reported in that table. The sample carries roughly 41,000 clones, 88% recorded once. The CDR3 runs to 14 residues. V lost 3 bases and J lost 2, with 11 bases in between. Germline values: CDR1 SGHKS, CDR2 YYEKEE (reference sequence). The V and J genes are TRBV5-5 and TRBJ1-2, with D possibly TRBD1 on 6 matching bases. The receptor's source is a human donor in a cohort sampled during active COVID-19. The sample taken for sequencing was peripheral blood. The chain's CDR3 is CASSWDIQNYGYTF. The DNA for the CDR3 is TGTGCCAGCAGCTGGGACATCCAAAACTATGGCTACACCTTC.